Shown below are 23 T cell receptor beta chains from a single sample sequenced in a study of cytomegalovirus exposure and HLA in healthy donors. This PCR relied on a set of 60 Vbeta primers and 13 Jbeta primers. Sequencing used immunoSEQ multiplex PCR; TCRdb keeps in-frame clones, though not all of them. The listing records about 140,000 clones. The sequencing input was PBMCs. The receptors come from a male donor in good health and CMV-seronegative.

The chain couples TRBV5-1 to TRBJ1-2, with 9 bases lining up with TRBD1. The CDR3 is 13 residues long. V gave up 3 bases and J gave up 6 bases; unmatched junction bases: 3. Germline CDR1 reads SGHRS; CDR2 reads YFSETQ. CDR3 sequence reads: CASSSDRGHGYTF. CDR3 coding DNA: TGCGCCAGCAGCTCGGACAGGGGCCATGGCTACACCTTC.

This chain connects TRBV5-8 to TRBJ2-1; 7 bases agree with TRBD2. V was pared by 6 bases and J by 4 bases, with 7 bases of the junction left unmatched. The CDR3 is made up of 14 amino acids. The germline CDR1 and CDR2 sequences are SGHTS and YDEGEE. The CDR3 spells CASILRDYYNEQFF. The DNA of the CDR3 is TGTGCCAGCATCCTCCGGGACTATTACAATGAGCAGTTCTTC.

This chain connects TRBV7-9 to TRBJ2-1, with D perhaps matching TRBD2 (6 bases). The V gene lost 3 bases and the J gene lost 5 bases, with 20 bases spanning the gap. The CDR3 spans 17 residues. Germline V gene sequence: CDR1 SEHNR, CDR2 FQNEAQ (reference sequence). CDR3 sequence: CASSFRSLADQNNEQFF. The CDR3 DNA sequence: TGTGCCAGCAGCTTCAGATCCTTAGCGGACCAGAACAATGAGCAGTTCTTC.

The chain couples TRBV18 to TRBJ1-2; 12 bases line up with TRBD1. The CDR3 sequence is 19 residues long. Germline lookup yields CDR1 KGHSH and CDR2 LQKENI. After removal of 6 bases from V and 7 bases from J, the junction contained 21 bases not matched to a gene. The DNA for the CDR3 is TGTGCCAGCTCCCCCCAAGGGCCCGGGACAGGGGGCTTGTTGAGTGGCTACACCTTC. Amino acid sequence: CASSPQGPGTGGLLSGYTF.

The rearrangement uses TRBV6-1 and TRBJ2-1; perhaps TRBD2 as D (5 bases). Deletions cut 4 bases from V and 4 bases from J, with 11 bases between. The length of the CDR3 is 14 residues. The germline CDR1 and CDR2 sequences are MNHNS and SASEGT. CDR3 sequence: CASSASGPYNEQFF. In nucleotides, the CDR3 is TGTGCCAGCAGTGCCAGCGGTCCATACAATGAGCAGTTCTTC.

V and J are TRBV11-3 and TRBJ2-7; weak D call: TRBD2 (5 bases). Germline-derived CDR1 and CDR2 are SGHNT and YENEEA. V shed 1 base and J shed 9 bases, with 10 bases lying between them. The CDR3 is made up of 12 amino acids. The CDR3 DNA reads TGTGCCAGCAGCTTAGGACGTGCGGGGCAGTACTTC. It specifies CASSLGRAGQYF.

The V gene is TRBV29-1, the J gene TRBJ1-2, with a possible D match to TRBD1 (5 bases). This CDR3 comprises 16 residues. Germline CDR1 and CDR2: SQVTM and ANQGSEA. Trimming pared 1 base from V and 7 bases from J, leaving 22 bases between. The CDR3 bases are TGCAGCGTTGAAGTGGGGCCAGAACGGTTCGCGTCTGGCTACACCTTC. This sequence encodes CSVEVGPERFASGYTF.

As DNA, the CDR3 is TGTGCCAGCAGTCAGACATACAATCAGCCCCAGCATTTT. This encodes CASSQTYNQPQHF. The genes are TRBV6-5 and TRBJ1-5, with D uncertain. The germline V and J ends were trimmed by 5 bases and 3 bases, with 8 bases remaining between them. Germline loops: CDR1 MNHEY, CDR2 SVGAGI. The CDR3 totals 13 residues.

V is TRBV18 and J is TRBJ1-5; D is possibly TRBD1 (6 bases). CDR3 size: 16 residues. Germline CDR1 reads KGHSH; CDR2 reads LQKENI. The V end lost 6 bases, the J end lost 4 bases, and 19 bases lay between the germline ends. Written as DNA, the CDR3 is TGTGCCAGCTCCTCCTCGGGGCAGGGGCAGAATCAGCCCCAGCATTTT. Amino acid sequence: CASSSSGQGQNQPQHF.

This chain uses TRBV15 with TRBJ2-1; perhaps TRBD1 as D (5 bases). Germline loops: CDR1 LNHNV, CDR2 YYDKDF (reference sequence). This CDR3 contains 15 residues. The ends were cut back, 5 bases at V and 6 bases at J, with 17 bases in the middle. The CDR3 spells CATSPLMQGPNEQFF. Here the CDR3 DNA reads TGTGCCACCAGCCCCCTGATGCAGGGTCCCAATGAGCAGTTCTTC.

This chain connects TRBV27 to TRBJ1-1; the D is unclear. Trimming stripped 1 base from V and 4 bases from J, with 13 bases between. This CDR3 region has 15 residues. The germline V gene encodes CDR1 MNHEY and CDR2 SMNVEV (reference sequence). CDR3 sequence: CASSLLRVVGTEAFF. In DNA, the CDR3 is TGTGCCAGCAGTTTATTGAGGGTAGTGGGCACTGAAGCTTTCTTT.

CDR3 in amino acids: CASSYGRVMSPLHF. CDR3 in DNA: TGTGCCAGCAGTTACGGCAGGGTCATGTCACCCCTCCACTTT. The V call is TRBV6-5, the J call TRBJ1-6; TRBD1 is a possible D gene (5 bases). The CDR3 is 14 amino acids. Germline V gene sequence: CDR1 MNHEY, CDR2 SVGAGI. V gave up 2 bases and J gave up 10 bases, with 12 bases separating them.

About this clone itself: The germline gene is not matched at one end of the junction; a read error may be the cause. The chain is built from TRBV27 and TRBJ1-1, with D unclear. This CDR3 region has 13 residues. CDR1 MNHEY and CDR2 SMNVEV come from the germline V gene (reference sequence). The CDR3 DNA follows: TGTGCCAGCGGTTTCTACCTGAACACTGAAGCTTTCTTT. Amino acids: CASGFYLNTEAFF.

In DNA, the CDR3 is TGTGCCTGGAGTGTCGGGCAGGGGGCGCGGAATGAGCAGTTCTTC. Its translation is CAWSVGQGARNEQFF. The J gene is TRBJ2-1, the V gene TRBV30; TRBD1 agrees at 8 bases. This CDR3 has 15 residues. The germline gives CDR1 GTSNPN, CDR2 SVGIG (reference sequence). The junction had 8 bases not matched to a gene; V was cut back by 0 bases and J by 7 bases. Based on the CDR3 plus reference TRBV30 and TRBJ2-1, the full variable domain is SQTIHQWPATLVQPVGSPLSLECTVEGTSNPNLYWYRQAAGRGLQLLFYSVGIGQISSEVPQNLSASRPQDRQFILSSKKLLLSDSGFYLCAWSVGQGARNEQFFGPGTRLTVL.

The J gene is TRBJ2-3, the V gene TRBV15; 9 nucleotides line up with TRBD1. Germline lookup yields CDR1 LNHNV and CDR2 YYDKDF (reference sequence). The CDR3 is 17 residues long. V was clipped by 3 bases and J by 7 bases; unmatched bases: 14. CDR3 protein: CATSRSTIQGAGNTQYF. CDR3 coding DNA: TGTGCCACCAGCAGGTCTACGATACAGGGGGCAGGGAATACGCAGTATTTT.

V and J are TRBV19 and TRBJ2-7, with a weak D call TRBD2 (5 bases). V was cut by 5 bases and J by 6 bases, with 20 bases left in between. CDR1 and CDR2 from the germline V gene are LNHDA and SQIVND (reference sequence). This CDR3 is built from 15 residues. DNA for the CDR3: TGTGCCAGTAGTCGGGGAAAGGGCCTAGCTGTCGAGCAGTACTTC. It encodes CASSRGKGLAVEQYF. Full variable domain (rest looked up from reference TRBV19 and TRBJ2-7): DGGITQSPKYLFRKEGQNVTLSCEQNLNHDAMYWYRQDPGQGLRLIYYSQIVNDFQKGDIAEGYSVSREKKESFPLTVTSAQKNPTAFYLCASSRGKGLAVEQYFGPGTRLTVT.

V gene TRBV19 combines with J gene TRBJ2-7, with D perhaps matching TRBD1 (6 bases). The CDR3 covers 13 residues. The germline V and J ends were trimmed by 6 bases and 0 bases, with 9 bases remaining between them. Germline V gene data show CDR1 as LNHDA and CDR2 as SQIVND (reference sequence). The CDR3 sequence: CASSTGLSYEQYF. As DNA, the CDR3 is TGTGCCAGTAGCACAGGGCTCTCCTACGAGCAGTACTTC.

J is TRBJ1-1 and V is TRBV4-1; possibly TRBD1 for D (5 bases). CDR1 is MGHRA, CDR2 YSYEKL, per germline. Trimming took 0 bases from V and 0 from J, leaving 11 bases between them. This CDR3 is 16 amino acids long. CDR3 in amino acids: CASSQEDGHMNTEAFF. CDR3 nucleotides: TGCGCCAGCAGCCAAGAGGACGGACATATGAACACTGAAGCTTTCTTT.

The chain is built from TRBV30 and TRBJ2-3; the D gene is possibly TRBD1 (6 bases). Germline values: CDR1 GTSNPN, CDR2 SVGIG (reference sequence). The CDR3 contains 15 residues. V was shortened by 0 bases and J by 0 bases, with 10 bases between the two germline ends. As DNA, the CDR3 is TGTGCCTGGAGTGTACCGGGACACAGCACAGATACGCAGTATTTT. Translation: CAWSVPGHSTDTQYF.

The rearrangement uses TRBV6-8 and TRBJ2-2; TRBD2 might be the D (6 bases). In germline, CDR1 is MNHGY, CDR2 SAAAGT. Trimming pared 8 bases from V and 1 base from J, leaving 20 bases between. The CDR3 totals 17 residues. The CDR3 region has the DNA TGTGCCAGCCGTCACACCAAGGGCGGGGAGAACACCGGGGAGCTGTTTTTT. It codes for CASRHTKGGENTGELFF.

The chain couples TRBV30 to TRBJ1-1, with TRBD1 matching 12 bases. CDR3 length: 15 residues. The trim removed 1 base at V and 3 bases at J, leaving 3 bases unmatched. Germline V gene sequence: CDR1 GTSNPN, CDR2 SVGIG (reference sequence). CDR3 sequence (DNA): TGTGCCTGGAGTGGGGACAGGGGGCCGTACACTGAAGCTTTCTTT. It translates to CAWSGDRGPYTEAFF.

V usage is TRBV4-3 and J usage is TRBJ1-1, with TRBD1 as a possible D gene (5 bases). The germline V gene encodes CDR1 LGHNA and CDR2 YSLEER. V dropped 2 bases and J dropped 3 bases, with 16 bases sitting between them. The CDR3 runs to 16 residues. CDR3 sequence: CASSQNRQLRDTEAFF. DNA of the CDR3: TGCGCCAGCAGCCAAAATCGACAGCTGAGAGACACTGAAGCTTTCTTT.

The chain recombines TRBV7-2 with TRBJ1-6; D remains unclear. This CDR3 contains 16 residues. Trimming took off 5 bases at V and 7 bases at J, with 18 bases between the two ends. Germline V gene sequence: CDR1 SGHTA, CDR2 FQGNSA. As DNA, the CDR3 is TGTGCCAGCAGCCCCCAATCGAGGTCTGTGAATTCACCCCTCCACTTT. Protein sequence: CASSPQSRSVNSPLHF.